The next 9 T cell receptor beta chains were all read from a single sample in a study of blood T cell repertoires in COVID-19. Sequencing was performed with immunoSEQ multiplex PCR; in TCRdb, only in-frame clones are kept and a portion is missing. The sample holds about 280,000 clones, approximately 90% seen once. The sample taken for sequencing was peripheral blood. The origin of the receptors is a woman between 50 and 59 years old who had recovered from COVID-19.

The rearrangement uses TRBV7-9 and TRBJ2-1, with TRBD2 matching 11 bases. Germline values: CDR1 SEHNR, CDR2 FQNEAQ (reference sequence). The J segment lost 0 bases and the V segment lost 4 bases, leaving 5 bases of the junction unmatched. This CDR3 comprises 17 residues. CDR3 protein: CASSSSGRLGSYNEQFF. The DNA of the CDR3 is TGTGCCAGCAGCTCTAGCGGGAGGCTGGGCTCCTACAATGAGCAGTTCTTC.

V usage is TRBV4-2 and J usage is TRBJ2-2, with D perhaps matching TRBD2 (5 bases). Germline loops: CDR1 LGHNA, CDR2 YNFKEQ. Deletions cut 0 bases from V and 1 base from J, with 9 bases between. The CDR3 runs to 16 residues. CDR3 in amino acids: CASSQEMGVNTGELFF. Here the CDR3 DNA reads TGTGCCAGCAGCCAAGAGATGGGAGTGAACACCGGGGAGCTGTTTTTT.

This chain links TRBV7-9 with TRBJ1-1; D not certain. The germline CDR1 and CDR2 sequences are SEHNR and FQNEAQ (reference sequence). The germline V and J ends were trimmed by 0 bases and 5 bases, with 13 bases remaining between them. The CDR3 runs to 15 residues. For the CDR3, the DNA is TGTGCCAGCAGCTTAGCGCGGACGGGGAGGACTGAAGCTTTCTTT. Protein product: CASSLARTGRTEAFF.

The chain couples TRBV5-1 to TRBJ1-2; 7 nucleotides match TRBD1. With 4 bases clipped from V and 6 bases from J, the junction kept 3 bases outside the gene matches. Germline V gene lookup returns CDR1 SGHRS and CDR2 YFSETQ. The CDR3 has 12 amino acids. The CDR3 nucleotides are TGCGCCAGCAGCCCGGACAGGAATGGCTACACCTTC. As protein: CASSPDRNGYTF.

The V call is TRBV19, the J call TRBJ1-5, with unresolved D. V lost 3 bases and J 6 bases, leaving 15 bases between the germline ends. CDR1 and CDR2 from the germline V gene are LNHDA and SQIVND (reference sequence). The CDR3 loop spans 15 amino acids. The DNA of the CDR3 is TGTGCCAGTAGTATTGGTGGCCGGGGTCGTCAGCCCCAGCATTTT. Translation: CASSIGGRGRQPQHF. The whole variable domain, remainder taken from reference TRBV19 and TRBJ1-5, is DGGITQSPKYLFRKEGQNVTLSCEQNLNHDAMYWYRQDPGQGLRLIYYSQIVNDFQKGDIAEGYSVSREKKESFPLTVTSAQKNPTAFYLCASSIGGRGRQPQHFGDGTRLSIL.

The gene calls are TRBV19 and TRBJ1-3; D is unclear. The CDR3 has 14 residues. The ends were cut back, 3 bases at V and 4 bases at J, with 10 bases in the middle. The germline V gene has CDR1 LNHDA and CDR2 SQIVND (reference sequence). CDR3 DNA: TGTGCCAGTAGTATTGCGACACTCGGAAACACCATATATTTT. This translates into CASSIATLGNTIYF.

As DNA, the CDR3 is TGTGCCAGCAGTTACAGAGGGACAGGTACTTATGGCTACACCTTC. Translated: CASSYRGTGTYGYTF. The rearrangement joins TRBV6-2 or TRBV6-3 to TRBJ1-2; 8 bases agree with TRBD1. V dropped 2 bases and J dropped 5; count of bases not matched to a gene: 7. CDR1 and CDR2 from the germline V gene are MNHEY and SVGEGT. The CDR3 runs 15 residues.

This clone has a count of ten or more. The V and J genes are TRBV7-2 and TRBJ1-5; TRBD1 might be the D (5 bases). CDR3 length equals 14 residues. V lost 1 base and J lost 5, with 9 bases in between. The germline V gene encodes CDR1 SGHTA and CDR2 FQGNSA. The CDR3 nucleotides read TGTGCCAGCAGCTTAGGGACAAGTTATCAGCCCCAGCATTTT. Residues: CASSLGTSYQPQHF.

This chain connects TRBV18 to TRBJ1-1; no firm D call. Trimming took off 3 bases at V and 10 bases at J, with 18 bases between the two ends. From germline, CDR1 is KGHSH and CDR2 LQKENI. This CDR3 is 14 amino acids long. Here the CDR3 DNA reads TGTGCCAGCTCACCTCCGCGTGCGGAGCTCGTAGCTTTCTTT. Protein sequence: CASSPPRAELVAFF.